This T cell receptor (beta chain) emerged from a study of T cells after yellow fever vaccination. Regarding the study as a whole: Weaker in magnitude, the secondary response showed a faster peak on day 5 versus 15. Shared CD4/CD8 clonotypes were a small share, likely from convergent recombination. After the booster, over 95% of CD4 and around nine tenths of CD8 primary-response clones were re-detected.

About this clonotype itself: Its specificity is not known.

Germline CDR1 reads SGHAT; CDR2 reads FQNNGV. V gave up 0 bases and J gave up 0 bases, with 6 bases separating them. This CDR3 is built from 15 residues. TCR cDNA was made by 5'RACE template switching, adding a universal primer site and UMIs. TCRdb reprocessed the 5' RACE reads via MiXCR and lists one record per CDR3 protein. The repertoire holds 450,000 to 550,000 distinct CDR3 sequences, with 21% as singletons. This material consisted of PBMCs, taken roughly 20 days after the first yellow fever vaccination. This chain links TRBV11-2 with TRBJ2-1; the D is unclear. The TCR comes from a man younger than 30 who received the YFV17D yellow fever vaccine. CDR3 coding DNA: TGTGCCAGCAGCTTAGATTGGAGCTCCTACAATGAGCAGTTCTTC. Its protein product is CASSLDWSSYNEQFF.